This T cell receptor (beta chain) derives from a study of CD8 T cells in ankylosing spondylitis. Study findings and constraints: In ankylosing spondylitis blood, a motif of roughly eight highly homologous TCR beta variants appeared characteristic. Previously reported in reactive arthritis synovial fluid and blood were some of the motif variants. The clones that were linked to disease were reported to be significantly enriched in matched synovial fluid samples from ankylosing spondylitis patients.

The authors made TCR beta libraries by quantitative 5'-RACE with molecular barcodes. TCRdb redid the calling of the 5' RACE reads with MiXCR, one entry per CDR3 protein. Of roughly 35,000 distinct CDR3 sequences in the sample, about an eighth were seen once. This clonotype was recorded at least ten times. What it binds is unknown. Germline V gives CDR1 SGHDN, CDR2 FVKESK. This CDR3 spans 13 amino acids. V shed 4 bases and J shed 10 bases, with 17 bases lying between them. The sequencing sample was made of synovial fluid, either unsorted or a sorted T cell fraction (not recorded which). J is TRBJ2-7 and V is TRBV14; D could derive from TRBD1 or TRBD2 (5 bases each). The receptor comes from a male donor with ankylosing spondylitis. This chain's CDR3 is CASSRGLRDGQYF. In nucleotides, the CDR3 is TGTGCCAGCAGCCGCGGCCTCCGGGACGGCCAGTACTTC.